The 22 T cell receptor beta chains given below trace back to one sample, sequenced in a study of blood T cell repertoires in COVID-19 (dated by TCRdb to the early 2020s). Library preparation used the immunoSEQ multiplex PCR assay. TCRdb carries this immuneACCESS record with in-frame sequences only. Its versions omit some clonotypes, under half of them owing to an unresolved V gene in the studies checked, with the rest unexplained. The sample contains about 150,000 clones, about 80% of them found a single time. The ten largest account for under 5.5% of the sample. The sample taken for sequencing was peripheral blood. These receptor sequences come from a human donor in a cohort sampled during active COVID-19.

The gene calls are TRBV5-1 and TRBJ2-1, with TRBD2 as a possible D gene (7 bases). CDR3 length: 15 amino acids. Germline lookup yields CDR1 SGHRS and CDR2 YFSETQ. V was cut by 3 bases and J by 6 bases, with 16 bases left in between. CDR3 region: CASSSFGGGGNEQFF. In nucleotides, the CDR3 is TGCGCCAGCAGCTCCTTTGGGGGGGGCGGCAATGAGCAGTTCTTC.

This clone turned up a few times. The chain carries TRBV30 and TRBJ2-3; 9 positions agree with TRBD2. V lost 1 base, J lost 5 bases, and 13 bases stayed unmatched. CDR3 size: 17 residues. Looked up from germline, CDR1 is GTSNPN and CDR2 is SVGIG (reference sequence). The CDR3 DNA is TGTGCCTGGAGTGGGTTAAAGCGGGGGGACTGGGAAGATACGCAGTATTTT. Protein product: CAWSGLKRGDWEDTQYF.

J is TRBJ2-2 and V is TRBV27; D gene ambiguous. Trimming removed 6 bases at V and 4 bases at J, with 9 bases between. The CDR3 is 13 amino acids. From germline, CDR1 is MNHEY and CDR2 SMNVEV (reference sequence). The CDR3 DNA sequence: TGTGCCAGCAGCCCCCGGGTCACCGGGGAGCTGTTTTTT. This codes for CASSPRVTGELFF.

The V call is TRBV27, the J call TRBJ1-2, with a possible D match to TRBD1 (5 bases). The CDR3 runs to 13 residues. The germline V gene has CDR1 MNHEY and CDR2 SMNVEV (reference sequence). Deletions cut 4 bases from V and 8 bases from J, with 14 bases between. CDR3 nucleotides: TGTGCCAGCAGTTCCGTATGGGGCCAAGGCTACACCTTC. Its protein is CASSSVWGQGYTF.

This chain's CDR3 is CASSRQGLGETQYF. Here the CDR3 DNA reads TGTGCCAGCAGCCGCCAGGGACTAGGCGAGACCCAGTACTTC. The V and J genes are TRBV7-9 and TRBJ2-5; TRBD2 aligns across 8 bases. V shed 5 bases and J 5 bases; nucleotides not matched to a gene: 7. The CDR3 is made up of 14 amino acids. Germline V gives CDR1 SEHNR, CDR2 FQNEAQ (reference sequence).

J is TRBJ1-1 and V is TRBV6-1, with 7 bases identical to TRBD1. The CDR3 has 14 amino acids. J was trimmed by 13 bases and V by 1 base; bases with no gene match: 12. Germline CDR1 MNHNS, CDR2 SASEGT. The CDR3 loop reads CASSEVLGVTGVFF. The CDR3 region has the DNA TGTGCCAGCAGTGAAGTTCTGGGGGTCACAGGGGTTTTCTTT.

This CDR3 reads CATSRDKGLEKLFF. The DNA for the CDR3 is TGTGCCACCAGCAGAGATAAGGGACTGGAAAAACTGTTTTTT. The chain is built from TRBV15 and TRBJ1-4, with D possibly being TRBD1 (5 bases). The CDR3 contains 14 residues. The germline V and J ends were trimmed by 0 bases and 8 bases, with 10 bases remaining between them. Germline CDR1 LNHNV, CDR2 YYDKDF (reference sequence).

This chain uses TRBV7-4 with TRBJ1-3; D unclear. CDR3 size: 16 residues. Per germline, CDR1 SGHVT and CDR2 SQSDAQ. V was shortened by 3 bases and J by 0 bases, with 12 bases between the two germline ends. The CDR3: CASSFKGAPSGNTIYF. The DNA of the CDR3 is TGTGCCAGCAGCTTCAAGGGAGCTCCCTCTGGAAACACCATATATTTT.

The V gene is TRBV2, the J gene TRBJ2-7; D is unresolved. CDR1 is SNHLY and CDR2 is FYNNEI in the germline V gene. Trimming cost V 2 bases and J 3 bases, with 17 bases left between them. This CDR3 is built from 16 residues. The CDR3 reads CASSESALKRNYEQYF. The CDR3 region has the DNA TGTGCCAGCAGTGAAAGCGCCCTGAAGCGTAACTACGAGCAGTACTTC.

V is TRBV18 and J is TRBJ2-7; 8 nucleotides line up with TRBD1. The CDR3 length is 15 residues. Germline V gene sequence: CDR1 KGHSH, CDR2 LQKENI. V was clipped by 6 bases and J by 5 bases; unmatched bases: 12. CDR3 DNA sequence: TGTGCCAGCTCTCCCGGGACACAGGGGGACCACGAGCAGTACTTC. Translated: CASSPGTQGDHEQYF.

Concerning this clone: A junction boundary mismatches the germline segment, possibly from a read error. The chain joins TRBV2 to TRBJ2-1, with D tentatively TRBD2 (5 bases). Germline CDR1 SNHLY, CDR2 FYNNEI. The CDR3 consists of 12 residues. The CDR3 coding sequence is TGTGCCAGCACTGAAGGAGGCAATGAGCAGTTCTTC. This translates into CASTEGGNEQFF.

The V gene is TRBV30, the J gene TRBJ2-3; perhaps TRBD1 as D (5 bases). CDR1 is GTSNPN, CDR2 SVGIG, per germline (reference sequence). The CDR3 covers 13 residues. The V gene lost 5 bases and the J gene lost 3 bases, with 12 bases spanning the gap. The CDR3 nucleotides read TGTGCCTGGTCTAAGGGGCATACAGATACGCAGTATTTT. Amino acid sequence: CAWSKGHTDTQYF.

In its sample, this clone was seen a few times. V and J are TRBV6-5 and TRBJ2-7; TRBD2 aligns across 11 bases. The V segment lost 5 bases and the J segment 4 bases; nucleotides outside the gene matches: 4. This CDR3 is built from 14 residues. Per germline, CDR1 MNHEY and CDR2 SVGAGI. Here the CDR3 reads CASSLTSGGYEQYF. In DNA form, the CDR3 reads TGTGCCAGCAGTCTTACTAGCGGGGGATACGAGCAGTACTTC.

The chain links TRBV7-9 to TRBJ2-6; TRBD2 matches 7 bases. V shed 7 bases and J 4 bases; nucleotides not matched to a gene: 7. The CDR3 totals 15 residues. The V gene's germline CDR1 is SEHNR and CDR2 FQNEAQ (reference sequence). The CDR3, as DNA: TGTGCCAGCATCCTCGGGGGGTCAGGGGCCAACGTCCTGACTTTC. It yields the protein CASILGGSGANVLTF.

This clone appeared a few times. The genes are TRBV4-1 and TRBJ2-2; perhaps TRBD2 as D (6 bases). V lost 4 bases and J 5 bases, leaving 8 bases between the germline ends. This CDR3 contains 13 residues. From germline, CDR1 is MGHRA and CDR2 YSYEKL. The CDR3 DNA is TGCGCCAGCAGCCCCCGGGGGACCGGGGAGCTGTTTTTT. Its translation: CASSPRGTGELFF.

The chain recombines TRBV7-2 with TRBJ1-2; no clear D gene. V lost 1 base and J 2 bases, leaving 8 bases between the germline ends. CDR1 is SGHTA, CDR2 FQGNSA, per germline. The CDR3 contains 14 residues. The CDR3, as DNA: TGTGCCAGCAGCTTAGGGCCACTAAACTATGGCTACACCTTC. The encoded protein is CASSLGPLNYGYTF.

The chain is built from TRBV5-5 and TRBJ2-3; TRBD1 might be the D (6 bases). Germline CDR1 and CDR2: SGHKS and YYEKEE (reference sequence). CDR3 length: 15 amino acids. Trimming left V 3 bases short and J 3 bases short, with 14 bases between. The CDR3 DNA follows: TGTGCCAGCAGCTATACAGGGTATGCGACAGATACGCAGTATTTT. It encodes CASSYTGYATDTQYF.

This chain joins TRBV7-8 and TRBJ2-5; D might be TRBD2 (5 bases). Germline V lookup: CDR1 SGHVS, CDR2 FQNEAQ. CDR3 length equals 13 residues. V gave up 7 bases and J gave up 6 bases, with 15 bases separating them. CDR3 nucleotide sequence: TGTGCCAGCACCCCCCTCGAGGGAAAGACCCAGTACTTC. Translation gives CASTPLEGKTQYF. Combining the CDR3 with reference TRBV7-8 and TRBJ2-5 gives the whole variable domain GAGVSQSPRYKVAKRGQDVALRCDPISGHVSLFWYQQALGQGPEFLTYFQNEAQLDKSGLPSDRFFAERPEGSVSTLKIQRTQQEDSAVYLCASTPLEGKTQYFGPGTRLLVL.

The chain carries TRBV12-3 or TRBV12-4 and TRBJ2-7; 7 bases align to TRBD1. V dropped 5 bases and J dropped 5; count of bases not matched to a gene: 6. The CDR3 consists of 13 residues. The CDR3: CASSINQGDEQYF. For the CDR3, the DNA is TGTGCCAGCAGTATCAATCAGGGGGACGAGCAGTACTTC.

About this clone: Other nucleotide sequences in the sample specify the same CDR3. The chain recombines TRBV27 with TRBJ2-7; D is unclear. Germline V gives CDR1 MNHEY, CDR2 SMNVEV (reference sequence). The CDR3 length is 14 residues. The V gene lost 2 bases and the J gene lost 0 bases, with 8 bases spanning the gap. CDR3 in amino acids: CASSLDRSSYEQYF. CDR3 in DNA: TGTGCCAGCAGTTTAGATAGGAGCTCCTACGAGCAGTACTTC.

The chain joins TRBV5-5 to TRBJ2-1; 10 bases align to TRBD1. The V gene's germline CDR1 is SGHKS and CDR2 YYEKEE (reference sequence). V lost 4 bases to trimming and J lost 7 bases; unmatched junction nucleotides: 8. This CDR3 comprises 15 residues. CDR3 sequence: CASSLSGTGDNEQFF. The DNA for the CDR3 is TGTGCCAGCAGCCTATCCGGGACAGGGGATAATGAGCAGTTCTTC.

CDR3 nucleotide sequence: TGCAGTGCTAGTGGGGCTAGCGGGAGGGCCAGGGATGAGCAGTTCTTC. It encodes CSASGASGRARDEQFF. The V gene is TRBV20-1, the J gene TRBJ2-1; 12 positions agree with TRBD2. V dropped 3 bases and J dropped 8; count of bases not matched to a gene: 11. Germline V CDR1 and CDR2: DFQATT, SNEGSKA (reference sequence). The CDR3 loop spans 16 amino acids.